These 19 T cell receptor beta chains came from one sample sequenced in a study of blood T cell repertoires in COVID-19. TCRdb's table, derived via immunoSEQ multiplex PCR, lists solely in-frame clones and lacks some. The sample carries 200,000 to 250,000 clones, around 86% recorded once. The sequenced sample was peripheral blood. The receptors stem from a man aged 25-45 years who had recovered from COVID-19.

This chain links TRBV9 with TRBJ2-1; possibly TRBD1 for D (6 bases). This CDR3 is built from 12 residues. The germline CDR1 and CDR2 sequences are SGDLS and YYNGEE. Trimming took 0 bases from V and 8 from J, leaving 6 bases between them. Written as DNA, the CDR3 is TGTGCCAGCAGCGTAGGGACAGATGAGCAGTTCTTC. The encoded protein is CASSVGTDEQFF.

DNA of the CDR3: TGTGCCAGCAGCCACGGGAACACTGAAGCTTTCTTT. Its protein is CASSHGNTEAFF. This chain links TRBV3-1 (or the pseudogene TRBV3-2) with TRBJ1-1, with D hard to call. The CDR3 length is 12 residues. The germline gives CDR1 LGHDT, CDR2 YNNKEL (reference sequence). The ends were cut back, 3 bases at V and 1 base at J, with 3 bases in the middle.

V usage is TRBV10-3 and J usage is TRBJ2-1; 15 bases are a match to TRBD2. Germline CDR1 is ENHRY and CDR2 is SYGVKD. With 7 bases clipped from V and 5 bases from J, the junction kept 3 bases outside the gene matches. This CDR3 is 15 amino acids long. The chain's CDR3 is CAIKGLAGGDNEQFF. The DNA of the CDR3 is TGTGCCATCAAGGGACTAGCGGGGGGCGACAATGAGCAGTTCTTC.

V and J are TRBV7-8 and TRBJ1-5, with a possible D match to TRBD1 (6 bases). The CDR3 runs to 16 residues. V shed 1 base and J shed 6 bases, with 16 bases lying between them. CDR1 is SGHVS, CDR2 FQNEAQ, per germline. CDR3 coding DNA: TGTGCCAGCAGCTTAGGTGATTGGGGGCCAATTCAGCCCCAGCATTTT. Protein product: CASSLGDWGPIQPQHF.

The rearrangement uses TRBV5-1 and TRBJ2-1; D unresolved. The CDR3 loop spans 14 amino acids. Germline CDR1 SGHRS, CDR2 YFSETQ. V was clipped by 0 bases and J by 6 bases, with 10 bases between them. DNA for the CDR3: TGCGCCAGCAGCTTGGGGCCTACTATCAATGAGCAGTTCTTC. This codes for CASSLGPTINEQFF. The complete variable domain, with remaining parts taken from reference TRBV5-1 and TRBJ2-1, reads KAGVTQTPRYLIKTRGQQVTLSCSPISGHRSVSWYQQTPGQGLQFLFEYFSETQRNKGNFPGRFSGRQFSNSRSEMNVSTLELGDSALYLCASSLGPTINEQFFGPGTRLTVL.

The rearrangement uses TRBV4-2 and TRBJ2-2; 10 positions agree with TRBD1. The germline CDR1 and CDR2 sequences are LGHNA and YNFKEQ. V gave up 4 bases and J gave up 6 bases; unmatched junction bases: 5. The CDR3 totals 15 residues. CDR3 bases: TGTGCCAGCAGCCGTGGACAGGGGGAGGCCGGGGAGCTGTTTTTT. This translates into CASSRGQGEAGELFF.

This chain connects TRBV3-1 (or the pseudogene TRBV3-2) to TRBJ1-1; D possibly corresponds to TRBD1 (5 bases). The germline V gene has CDR1 LGHDT and CDR2 YNNKEL (reference sequence). CDR3 length: 14 amino acids. V shed 4 bases and J shed 8 bases, with 17 bases lying between them. CDR3 loop: CASSLISGGAEAFF. CDR3 nucleotide sequence: TGTGCCAGCAGCCTAATTTCAGGAGGGGCCGAAGCTTTCTTT.

The CDR3 DNA reads TGTGCCAGCAGGGCATATGCGGGAAATCAGCCCCAGCATTTT. Translating it yields CASRAYAGNQPQHF. The chain carries TRBV27 and TRBJ1-5; no definite D call. This CDR3 is 14 amino acids long. Germline V lookup: CDR1 MNHEY, CDR2 SMNVEV (reference sequence). Trimming took 6 bases from V and 4 from J, leaving 13 bases between them.

The chain has TRBV19 and TRBJ2-3; D perhaps matches TRBD1 (5 bases). The CDR3 is 17 amino acids. The ends were cut back, 5 bases at V and 3 bases at J, with 21 bases in the middle. In germline, CDR1 is LNHDA, CDR2 SQIVND (reference sequence). CDR3: CASSAAKGISVTDTQYF. In DNA, the CDR3 is TGTGCCAGTAGTGCCGCTAAGGGGATCAGCGTTACAGATACGCAGTATTTT.

The gene calls are TRBV3-1 (or the pseudogene TRBV3-2) and TRBJ2-7, with D unresolved. This CDR3 contains 13 residues. The ends were cut back, 8 bases at V and 6 bases at J, with 17 bases in the middle. The germline V gene has CDR1 LGHDT and CDR2 YNNKEL (reference sequence). The CDR3 sequence is CASGPEQIFEQYF. For the CDR3, the DNA is TGTGCCAGCGGGCCGGAACAAATCTTCGAGCAGTACTTC.

This clone was seen just once. The chain has TRBV19 and TRBJ2-5; D gene uncertain. Germline lookup yields CDR1 LNHDA and CDR2 SQIVND (reference sequence). The CDR3 totals 14 residues. Trimming cost V 4 bases and J 0 bases, with 9 bases left between them. CDR3 loop: CASSTQVYQETQYF. Here the CDR3 DNA reads TGTGCCAGTAGTACCCAGGTCTACCAAGAGACCCAGTACTTC.

V gene TRBV7-9 combines with J gene TRBJ1-3; TRBD1 agrees at 8 bases. The V gene's germline CDR1 is SEHNR and CDR2 FQNEAQ (reference sequence). This CDR3 has 16 residues. V shed 6 bases, J shed 3 bases, and the junction held 10 bases outside the gene matches. The CDR3 nucleotides are TGTGCCAGCAGTTCTATTCAGGGGGCTGGTGGAAACACCATATATTTT. Translation gives CASSSIQGAGGNTIYF.

Note on this clone: The CDR3 carries no conserved terminal phenylalanine or tryptophan, so it likely arises from a read error. The limits of the CDR3 on the DNA are not certain, so only TCRdb's listed CDR3 is given. The V gene is TRBV12-3 or TRBV12-4, the J gene TRBJ1-1; the table's D call TRBD1 went unverified against the DNA. A total of 12 residues make up the CDR3, ends included. The CDR3 sequence: CASSLGRVGLNS.

This chain joins TRBV3-1 (or the pseudogene TRBV3-2) and TRBJ1-2; 7 bases align to TRBD1. CDR3 size: 13 residues. Germline values: CDR1 LGHDT, CDR2 YNNKEL (reference sequence). V shed 4 bases and J 9 bases; nucleotides not matched to a gene: 8. CDR3 amino acids: CASSRGTVDSYTF. The CDR3 DNA follows: TGTGCCAGCAGCCGCGGGACAGTCGATAGCTACACCTTC.

The rearrangement uses TRBV5-1 and TRBJ2-5, with a weak D call TRBD1 (5 bases). The CDR3 consists of 14 residues. Deletions cut 2 bases from V and 2 bases from J, with 10 bases between. CDR1 is SGHRS and CDR2 is YFSETQ in the germline V gene. The CDR3 protein is CASSLLGAQETQYF. In DNA form, the CDR3 reads TGCGCCAGCAGCTTATTAGGGGCTCAAGAGACCCAGTACTTC.

The V call is TRBV20-1, the J call TRBJ2-4; 9 bases fit TRBD2. V trimming: 3 bases; J trimming: 1 base; junction bases outside the gene matches: 10. Germline V lookup: CDR1 DFQATT, CDR2 SNEGSKA (reference sequence). The CDR3 contains 17 residues. CDR3 amino acids: CSASGDSGGRAKNIQYF. The DNA for the CDR3 is TGCAGTGCTAGTGGGGATAGCGGGGGCCGGGCCAAAAACATTCAGTACTTC.

The CDR3 DNA reads as TGTGCCAGCAGCCAAGGTTTAGCGGGAAACACCGGGGAGCTGTTTTTT. Translated: CASSQGLAGNTGELFF. V gene TRBV3-1 (or the pseudogene TRBV3-2) combines with J gene TRBJ2-2; 8 bases fit TRBD2. CDR1 and CDR2 from the germline V gene are LGHDT and YNNKEL (reference sequence). Unmatched junction bases numbered 3, after V lost 1 base and J lost 2 bases. The CDR3 covers 16 residues.

This chain links TRBV3-1 (or the pseudogene TRBV3-2) with TRBJ1-4; D is unclear. Trimming cost V 0 bases and J 4 bases, with 9 bases left between them. The germline V gene has CDR1 LGHDT and CDR2 YNNKEL (reference sequence). The CDR3 is made up of 15 amino acids. The CDR3, as DNA: TGTGCCAGCAGCCAAGATTTACAGAGTAATGAAAAACTGTTTTTT. It yields the protein CASSQDLQSNEKLFF.

The rearrangement links TRBV5-1 to TRBJ2-2; 7 nucleotides line up with TRBD2. Germline V gene lookup returns CDR1 SGHRS and CDR2 YFSETQ. The CDR3 is 16 residues long. Trimming took 1 base from V and 4 from J; bases not matched to a gene: 7. The CDR3 reads CASSLTTSSITGELFF. CDR3 bases: TGCGCCAGCAGCTTGACGACTAGCAGTATCACCGGGGAGCTGTTTTTT.